One sample yielded the 29 T cell receptor beta chains listed below, sequenced in a study of post-analysis software for immune sequencing data. Findings of the study overall: When patients were compared with controls, 4 or 5 TRBV segments were more frequent, TRBV5-6, TRBV5-1 and TRBV20-1 among them.

For these TCRs, the target antigens are not known. Unique molecular identifiers were carried by the TCR beta cDNA libraries. From the PCR reads, TCRdb called clonotypes with MiXCR, one entry per CDR3 protein. The repertoire has about 540,000 distinct CDR3 sequences, under 40% of them found once; the top ten carry approximately 6%. The sample taken for sequencing was blood. The source is a girl aged 2-17 years with multiple sclerosis.

V is TRBV20-1 and J is TRBJ1-5; TRBD1 matches at 7 bases. The germline gives CDR1 DFQATT, CDR2 SNEGSKA (reference sequence). The length of the CDR3 is 16 residues. With V trimmed by 2 bases and J by 5 bases, 12 bases remained unmatched. CDR3 DNA: TGCAGTGCTAGACCCCCGACAGGGACCTACGATCAGCCCCAGCATTTT. It specifies CSARPPTGTYDQPQHF.

This clonotype has a handful of counts. CDR3 nucleotides: TGTGCCAGCAGGCCAAGACAGAGCTCCTACAATGAGCAGTTCTTC. The encoded protein is CASRPRQSSYNEQFF. The V and J genes are TRBV2 and TRBJ2-1, with D perhaps TRBD1 (5 bases). Germline V gene sequence: CDR1 SNHLY, CDR2 FYNNEI. The CDR3 is 15 residues long. Trimming took 6 bases from V and 0 from J, leaving 12 bases between them.

This clonotype was seen only a few times. The rearrangement links TRBV5-1 to TRBJ2-3, with TRBD1 matching 9 bases. Germline V gene sequence: CDR1 SGHRS, CDR2 YFSETQ. V lost 0 bases, J lost 4 bases, and 6 bases stayed unmatched. CDR3 length equals 16 residues. The CDR3 DNA reads as TGCGCCAGCAGCTTGGAACGGACAGGGGCGGCAGATACGCAGTATTTT. Its translation: CASSLERTGAADTQYF.

This clonotype was counted between two and nine times. The rearrangement uses TRBV9 and TRBJ2-5; D is possibly TRBD2 (5 bases). Trimming pared 6 bases from V and 5 bases from J, leaving 20 bases between. The CDR3 has 15 amino acids. Germline V gives CDR1 SGDLS, CDR2 YYNGEE. CDR3 sequence reads: CASTQKGADWETQYF. In nucleotides, the CDR3 is TGTGCCAGCACCCAAAAGGGAGCGGACTGGGAGACCCAGTACTTC.

This clonotype was counted a few times. The chain links TRBV10-3 to TRBJ1-2; the D gene is possibly TRBD1 (6 bases). Germline CDR1 and CDR2: ENHRY and SYGVKD. The CDR3 has 16 amino acids. V was shortened by 0 bases and J by 4 bases, with 15 bases between the two germline ends. The CDR3 here is CAISESAGESVYGYTF. CDR3 bases: TGTGCCATCAGTGAGTCGGCAGGGGAAAGTGTCTATGGCTACACCTTC.

Worth noting for this clonotype: Since the CDR3 does not end with the conserved phenylalanine or tryptophan, this likely comes from a read error. J is TRBJ1-2 and V is TRBV27, with D possibly TRBD1 on 6 matching bases. This CDR3 has 14 amino acids. The germline V gene has CDR1 MNHEY and CDR2 SMNVEV (reference sequence). V dropped 10 bases and J dropped 8 bases, with 23 bases sitting between them. In DNA, the CDR3 is TGTGCCACCGGAGGACAGCTCCATGAGGGGGGCTACACCCTC. This translates into CATGGQLHEGGYTL.

In regard to this clonotype: This may stem from a read error, because a much larger clone lies one nucleotide away. The chain links TRBV10-3 to TRBJ2-5; tentatively, D is TRBD2 (5 bases). CDR1 and CDR2 from the germline V gene are ENHRY and SYGVKD. CDR3 size: 13 residues. V lost 3 bases and J 4 bases, leaving 9 bases between the germline ends. CDR3 bases: TGTGCCATCAGTGAACTAGAAAGAGAGACCCAGTACTTC. Amino acid sequence: CAISELERETQYF.

The chain couples TRBV5-1 to TRBJ2-3; D is unclear. This CDR3 is built from 14 residues. V was pared by 7 bases and J by 3 bases, with 15 bases between. Per the germline V gene, CDR1 is SGHRS and CDR2 is YFSETQ. The CDR3: CASARTSATDTQYF. In nucleotides, the CDR3 is TGCGCCAGCGCACGTACCTCGGCAACAGATACGCAGTATTTT.

The genes are TRBV20-1 and TRBJ1-2; TRBD1 agrees at 8 bases. Germline V gene sequence: CDR1 DFQATT, CDR2 SNEGSKA (reference sequence). This CDR3 is 13 amino acids long. V trimming: 5 bases; J trimming: 4 bases; junction bases outside the gene matches: 6. CDR3 in amino acids: CSAYTGTGYGYTF. The CDR3 region has the DNA TGCAGTGCTTATACCGGGACAGGCTATGGCTACACCTTC.

The chain links TRBV12-3 or TRBV12-4 to TRBJ1-5; 10 nucleotides line up with TRBD1. The CDR3 runs 16 residues. The V segment lost 4 bases and the J segment 6 bases; nucleotides outside the gene matches: 9. The CDR3 nucleotides are TGTGCCAGCAGTTCCCTCGACGGACAGGGGGGTCAGCCCCAGCATTTT. Residues: CASSSLDGQGGQPQHF.

A few counts support this clonotype. The chain employs TRBV5-6 and TRBJ2-5; 7 bases align to TRBD2. The CDR3 sequence is 14 residues long. The ends lost 1 base at V and 5 bases at J; junction bases unmatched: 5. Per the germline V gene, CDR1 is SGHDT and CDR2 is YYEEEE. The CDR3 loop reads CASSLRGREETQYF. In DNA, the CDR3 is TGTGCCAGCAGCTTGCGGGGGAGGGAGGAGACCCAGTACTTC.

V usage is TRBV7-2 and J usage is TRBJ1-5; D unresolved. V dropped 1 base and J dropped 6 bases, with 13 bases sitting between them. The CDR3 totals 15 residues. Germline loops: CDR1 SGHTA, CDR2 FQGNSA. The CDR3 region is CASSLVGSEGQPQHF. The DNA of the CDR3 is TGTGCCAGCAGCTTAGTCGGGTCAGAAGGTCAGCCCCAGCATTTT. Supplemented by reference TRBV7-2 and TRBJ1-5, the full variable domain reads GAGVSQSPSNKVTEKGKDVELRCDPISGHTALYWYRQSLGQGLEFLIYFQGNSAPDKSGLPSDRFSAERTGGSVSTLTIQRTQQEDSAVYLCASSLVGSEGQPQHFGDGTRLSIL.

The chain combines TRBV2 with TRBJ2-5, with D perhaps matching TRBD2 (6 bases). The length of the CDR3 is 12 residues. The ends were cut back, 5 bases at V and 5 bases at J, with 9 bases in the middle. CDR1 SNHLY and CDR2 FYNNEI come from the germline V gene. The CDR3: CASSRTMETQYF. The CDR3 coding sequence is TGTGCCAGCAGTAGGACTATGGAGACCCAGTACTTC.

This clonotype has only a few counts. V and J are TRBV3-1 and TRBJ2-5, with D possibly matching TRBD2 (5 bases). Germline CDR1 is LGHDT and CDR2 is YNNKEL (reference sequence). Trimming removed 3 bases from V and 3 bases from J, with 11 bases in between. The CDR3 is made up of 14 amino acids. The CDR3 DNA reads TGTGCCAGCAGCCAGACTACTACCAAAGAGACCCAGTACTTC. This codes for CASSQTTTKETQYF.

This chain joins TRBV5-1 and TRBJ2-1; 13 bases are a match to TRBD2. Unmatched junction bases numbered 6, after V lost 4 bases and J lost 8 bases. The CDR3 is 15 residues long. Germline CDR1 is SGHRS and CDR2 is YFSETQ. The CDR3 DNA sequence: TGCGCCAGCAGCATCGGACTAGCGGGGGAGGATGAGCAGTTCTTC. This sequence encodes CASSIGLAGEDEQFF.

The V call is TRBV3-1, the J call TRBJ1-2; TRBD1 aligns across 9 bases. The CDR3 totals 16 residues. CDR1 is LGHDT, CDR2 YNNKEL, per germline (reference sequence). J gave up 8 bases and V 2 bases, and 12 bases lay outside the gene matches. The CDR3 DNA follows: TGTGCCAGCAGCCAACGGTTGTGGGACAGGGCGTCCGGCTACACCTTC. Amino acid sequence: CASSQRLWDRASGYTF.

CDR3 in amino acids: CASSPQTGIYEQYF. The CDR3 coding sequence is TGTGCCAGCAGCCCGCAGACAGGGATCTACGAGCAGTACTTC. The V gene is TRBV7-9, the J gene TRBJ2-7; 7 nucleotides align to TRBD1. Germline CDR1 reads SEHNR; CDR2 reads FQNEAQ (reference sequence). After removal of 5 bases from V and 3 bases from J, the junction contained 7 bases not matched to a gene. The CDR3 contains 14 residues.

V is TRBV5-1 and J is TRBJ2-4; D is undetermined. The germline V and J ends were trimmed by 1 base and 1 base, with 12 bases remaining between them. This CDR3 contains 16 residues. Germline V CDR1 and CDR2: SGHRS, YFSETQ. The CDR3, as DNA: TGCGCCAGCAGCTTGCTCGGTGGCTTGGCCAAAAACATTCAGTACTTC. Translated: CASSLLGGLAKNIQYF.

V and J are TRBV4-1 and TRBJ2-3, with D possibly being TRBD1 (6 bases). Germline V gene lookup returns CDR1 MGHRA and CDR2 YSYEKL. The CDR3 is 15 amino acids. The V end was cut by 1 base, the J end by 7 bases, with 15 bases between. The CDR3 reads CASSQAGAQEYTQYF. CDR3 bases: TGCGCCAGCAGCCAAGCAGGGGCCCAGGAATATACGCAGTATTTT.

This clonotype was seen a handful of times. The chain links TRBV7-6 to TRBJ2-7; 12 nucleotides align to TRBD2. The CDR3 length is 21 residues. With 1 base clipped from V and 4 bases from J, the junction kept 20 bases outside the gene matches. Germline CDR1 reads SGHVS; CDR2 reads FNYEAQ. The CDR3 sequence: CASSLVEGLASGGENPYEQYF. The CDR3 bases are TGTGCCAGCAGCTTAGTGGAGGGATTGGCTAGCGGGGGGGAAAACCCTTACGAGCAGTACTTC.

In its sample, this clonotype was seen a few times. CDR3 in amino acids: CSARRQGPGYEQYF. CDR3 coding DNA: TGCAGTGCGCGCCGACAGGGACCGGGATACGAGCAGTACTTC. The V call is TRBV20-1, the J call TRBJ2-7; 7 positions agree with TRBD1. The CDR3 totals 14 residues. In germline, CDR1 is DFQATT, CDR2 SNEGSKA (reference sequence). Trimming removed 6 bases from V and 4 bases from J; junction bases left unmatched: 12.

This clonotype appeared many times. In DNA, the CDR3 is TGTGCCAGCAGCCAGCGGGGGGGCCGGTTCTCTGAGCAGTTCTTC. Its translation is CASSQRGGRFSEQFF. The chain is built from TRBV7-2 and TRBJ2-1; 10 bases are a match to TRBD2. The V gene's germline CDR1 is SGHTA and CDR2 FQGNSA. CDR3 length: 15 amino acids. The V gene end was trimmed by 5 bases and the J gene end by 9 bases; junction bases not matched to a gene: 10.

This clonotype came up a few times. The chain has TRBV6-1 and TRBJ2-3, with TRBD2 identical over 10 bases. Germline trimming cut 4 bases from V and 3 bases from J; bases unmatched to any gene: 7. Germline assignment: CDR1 MNHNS and CDR2 SASEGT. The CDR3 has 16 residues. The CDR3 loop reads CASSVSGLAVTDTQYF. Written as DNA, the CDR3 is TGTGCCAGCAGTGTATCCGGACTAGCGGTTACAGATACGCAGTATTTT.

This clonotype was seen only a few times. The chain combines TRBV20-1 with TRBJ1-1; 7 bases map to TRBD1. CDR3 length: 14 amino acids. V shed 3 bases and J 1 base; nucleotides not matched to a gene: 5. The germline gives CDR1 DFQATT, CDR2 SNEGSKA (reference sequence). Written as DNA, the CDR3 is TGCAGTGCTAGGACAGGGAGACGGAACACTGAAGCTTTCTTT. Translating gives CSARTGRRNTEAFF.

This CDR3 is CASGSGLGAGSDTQYF. In DNA, the CDR3 is TGTGCTAGTGGTTCAGGTTTGGGAGCGGGGTCAGATACGCAGTATTTT. The chain recombines TRBV12-5 with TRBJ2-3; 7 nucleotides match TRBD2. From germline, CDR1 is LGHNT and CDR2 FRNRAP. Losses at the gene ends were 4 bases for V and 4 bases for J; bases not matched to a gene: 11. This CDR3 is built from 16 residues.

The sample holds a few counts of this clonotype. The chain combines TRBV25-1 with TRBJ2-7; TRBD1 aligns across 8 bases. V was clipped by 2 bases and J by 5 bases; unmatched bases: 11. The germline V gene has CDR1 MGHDK and CDR2 SYGVNS. The CDR3 is made up of 16 amino acids. The CDR3 spells CASSEIDPGGGHEQYF. The CDR3 DNA sequence: TGTGCCAGCAGTGAAATCGACCCAGGGGGCGGCCACGAGCAGTACTTC.

The CDR3 region has the DNA TGTGCCAGCAGCGCCGGGACAAGGAGAGGCCATAGCAATCAGCCCCAGCATTTT. Translated, it gives CASSAGTRRGHSNQPQHF. The chain has TRBV3-1 and TRBJ1-5; the D gene is possibly TRBD1 (6 bases). Trimming cost V 5 bases and J 0 bases, with 20 bases left between them. Germline assignment: CDR1 LGHDT and CDR2 YNNKEL (reference sequence). This CDR3 spans 18 amino acids.

This clonotype showed up just a few times. CDR3 residues: CASSLLTGHHEQYF. The DNA for the CDR3 is TGTGCCAGCAGCTTACTGACGGGACACCACGAGCAGTACTTC. The rearrangement uses TRBV5-6 and TRBJ2-7; a weak D match, TRBD1 (6 bases). The V gene lost 2 bases and the J gene lost 5 bases, with 14 bases spanning the gap. The germline CDR1 and CDR2 sequences are SGHDT and YYEEEE. The CDR3 contains 14 residues.

J is TRBJ2-6 and V is TRBV2, with TRBD2 matching over 12 bases. The CDR3 loop spans 17 amino acids. The trim removed 10 bases at V and 2 bases at J, leaving 9 bases unmatched. CDR1 is SNHLY and CDR2 is FYNNEI in the germline V gene. CDR3 DNA: TGTGCCACCTTTCGACTAGCGGGGGTCCCTGGGGCCAACGTCCTGACTTTC. Translation gives CATFRLAGVPGANVLTF.